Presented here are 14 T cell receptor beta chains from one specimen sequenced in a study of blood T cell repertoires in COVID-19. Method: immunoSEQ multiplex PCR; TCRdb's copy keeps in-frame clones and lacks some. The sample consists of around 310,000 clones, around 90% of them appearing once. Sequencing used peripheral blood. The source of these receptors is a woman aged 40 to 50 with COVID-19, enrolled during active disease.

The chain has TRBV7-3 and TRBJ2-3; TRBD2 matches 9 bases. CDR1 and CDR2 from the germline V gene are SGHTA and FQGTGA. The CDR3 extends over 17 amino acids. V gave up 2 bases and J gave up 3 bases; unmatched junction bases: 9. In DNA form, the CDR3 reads TGTGCCAGCAGCTTATACGCTAGCGGGGCCGTGACAGATACGCAGTATTTT. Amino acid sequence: CASSLYASGAVTDTQYF.

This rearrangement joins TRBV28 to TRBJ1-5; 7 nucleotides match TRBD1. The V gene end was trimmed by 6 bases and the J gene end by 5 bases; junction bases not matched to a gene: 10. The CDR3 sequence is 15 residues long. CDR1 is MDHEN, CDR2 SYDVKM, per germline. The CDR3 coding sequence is TGTGCCAGCAGACTGAGGGGGCGCGAGTATCAGCCCCAGCATTTT. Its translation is CASRLRGREYQPQHF.

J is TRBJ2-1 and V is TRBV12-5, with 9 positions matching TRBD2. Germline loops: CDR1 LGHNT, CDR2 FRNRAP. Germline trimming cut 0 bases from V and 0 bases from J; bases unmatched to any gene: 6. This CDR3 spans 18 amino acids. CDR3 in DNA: TGTGCTAGTGGTTTGGTAGTAGCGGGAGCTGGCTCCTACAATGAGCAGTTCTTC. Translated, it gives CASGLVVAGAGSYNEQFF.

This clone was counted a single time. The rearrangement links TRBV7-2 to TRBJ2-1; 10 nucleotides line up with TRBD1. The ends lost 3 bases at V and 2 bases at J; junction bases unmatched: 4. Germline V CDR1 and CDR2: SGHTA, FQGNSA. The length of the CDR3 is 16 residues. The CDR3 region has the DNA TGTGCCAGCAGCTTCGCCGGGACAGGGGCCTACAATGAGCAGTTCTTC. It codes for CASSFAGTGAYNEQFF.

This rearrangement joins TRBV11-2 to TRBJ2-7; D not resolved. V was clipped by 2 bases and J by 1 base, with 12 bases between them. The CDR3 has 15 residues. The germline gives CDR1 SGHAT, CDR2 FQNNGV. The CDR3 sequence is CASSLFTGFSYEQYF. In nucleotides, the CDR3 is TGTGCCAGCAGCTTATTTACGGGTTTTTCCTACGAGCAGTACTTC.

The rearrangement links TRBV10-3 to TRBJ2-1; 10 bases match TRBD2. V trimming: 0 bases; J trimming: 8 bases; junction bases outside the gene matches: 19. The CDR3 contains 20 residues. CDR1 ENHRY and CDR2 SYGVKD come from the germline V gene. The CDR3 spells CAISESWAGGNLAGVDEQFF. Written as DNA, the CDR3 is TGTGCCATCAGTGAGTCTTGGGCAGGGGGTAATCTAGCGGGAGTAGATGAGCAGTTCTTC.

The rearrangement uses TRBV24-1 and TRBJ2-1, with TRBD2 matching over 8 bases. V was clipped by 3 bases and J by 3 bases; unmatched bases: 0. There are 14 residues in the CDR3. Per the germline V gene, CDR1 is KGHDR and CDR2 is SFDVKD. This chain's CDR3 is CATSDAGGYNEQFF. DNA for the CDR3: TGTGCCACCAGTGATGCGGGAGGCTACAATGAGCAGTTCTTC.

Here the CDR3 DNA reads TGTGCCAGCAGCCGTAGACTAGCGGGAAGCCTTACCGGGGAGCTGTTTTTT. Translation: CASSRRLAGSLTGELFF. This chain links TRBV6-2 or TRBV6-3 with TRBJ2-2, with TRBD2 matching 11 bases. Germline V gene lookup returns CDR1 MNHEY and CDR2 SVGEGT. The CDR3 has 17 amino acids. V dropped 6 bases and J dropped 5; count of bases not matched to a gene: 11.

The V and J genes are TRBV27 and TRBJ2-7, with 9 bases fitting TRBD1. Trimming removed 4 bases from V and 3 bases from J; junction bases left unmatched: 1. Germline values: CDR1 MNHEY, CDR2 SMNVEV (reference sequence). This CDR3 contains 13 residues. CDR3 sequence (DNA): TGTGCCAGCAGTTCGACAGGGGGCTACGAGCAGTACTTC. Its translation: CASSSTGGYEQYF.

CDR3 in amino acids: CATSDGGQEYLYGYTF. The DNA of the CDR3 is TGTGCCACCAGTGATGGGGGACAGGAGTACCTCTATGGCTACACCTTC. The chain has TRBV24-1 and TRBJ1-2; 8 bases fit TRBD1. The V and J ends lost 3 bases and 4 bases, in that order; junction bases with no gene match: 9. Germline-derived CDR1 and CDR2 are KGHDR and SFDVKD. CDR3 length: 16 amino acids.

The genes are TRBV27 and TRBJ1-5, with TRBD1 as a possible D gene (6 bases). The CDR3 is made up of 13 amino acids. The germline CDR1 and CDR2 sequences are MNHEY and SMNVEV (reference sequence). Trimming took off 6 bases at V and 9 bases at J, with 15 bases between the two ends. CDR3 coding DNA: TGTGCCAGCAGCCTACAGGGAACGGTGCCCCAGCATTTT. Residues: CASSLQGTVPQHF.

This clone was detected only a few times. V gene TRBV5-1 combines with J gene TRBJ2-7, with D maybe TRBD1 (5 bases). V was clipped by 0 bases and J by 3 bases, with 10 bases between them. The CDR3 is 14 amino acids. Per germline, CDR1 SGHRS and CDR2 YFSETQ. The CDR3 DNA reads TGCGCCAGCAGCTTGGAGGCAGGGTACTACGAGCAGTACTTC. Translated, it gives CASSLEAGYYEQYF.

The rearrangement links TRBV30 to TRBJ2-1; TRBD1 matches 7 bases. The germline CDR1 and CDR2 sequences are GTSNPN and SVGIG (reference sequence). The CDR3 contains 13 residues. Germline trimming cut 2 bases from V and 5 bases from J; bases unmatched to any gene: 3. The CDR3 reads CAWSLDRDNEQFF. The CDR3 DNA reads TGTGCCTGGAGTCTAGACAGGGACAATGAGCAGTTCTTC.

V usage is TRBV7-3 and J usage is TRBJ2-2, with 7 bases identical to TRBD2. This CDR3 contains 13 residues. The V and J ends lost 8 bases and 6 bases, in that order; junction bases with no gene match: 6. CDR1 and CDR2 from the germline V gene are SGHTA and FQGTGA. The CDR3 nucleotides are TGTGCCAGCGCTACGGGAGGCGCCGGGGAGCTGTTTTTT. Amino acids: CASATGGAGELFF.